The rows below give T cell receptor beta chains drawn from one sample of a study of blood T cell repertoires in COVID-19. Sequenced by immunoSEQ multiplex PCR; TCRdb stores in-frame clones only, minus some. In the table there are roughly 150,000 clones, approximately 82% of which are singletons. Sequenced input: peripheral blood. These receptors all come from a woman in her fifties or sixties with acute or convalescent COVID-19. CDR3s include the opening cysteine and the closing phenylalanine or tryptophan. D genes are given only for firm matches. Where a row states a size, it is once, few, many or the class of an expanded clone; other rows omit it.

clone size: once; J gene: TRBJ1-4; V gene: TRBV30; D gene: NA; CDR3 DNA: TGTGCCTGGAGTGTTAGTCTCGGTGCGGGGAGGGGTGAAAAACTGTTTTTT; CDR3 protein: CAWSVSLGAGRGEKLFF
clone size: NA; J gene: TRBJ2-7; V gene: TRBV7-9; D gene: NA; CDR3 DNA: TGTGCCAGCAGTACCGGACAGCTCGTTGACGAGCAGTACTTC; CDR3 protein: CASSTGQLVDEQYF
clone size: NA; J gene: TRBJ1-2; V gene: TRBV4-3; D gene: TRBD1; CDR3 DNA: TGCGCCAGCAGCCAAGAAGGAGGGGGCGCCGGGGGCTACACCTTC; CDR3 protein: CASSQEGGGAGGYTF
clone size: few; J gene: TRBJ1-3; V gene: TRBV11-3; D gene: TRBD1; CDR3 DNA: TGTGCCAGCAGCTTCTCGGGACAGGGGAACACCATATATTTT; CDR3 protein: CASSFSGQGNTIYF
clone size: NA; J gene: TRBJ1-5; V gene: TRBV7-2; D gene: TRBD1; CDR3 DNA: TGTGCCAGCAGTAACAGGGGTGGGAATCAGCCCCAGCATTTT; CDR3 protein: CASSNRGGNQPQHF
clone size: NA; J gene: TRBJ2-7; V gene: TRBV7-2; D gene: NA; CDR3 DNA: TGTGCCAGCAGCTTAGGAGGCAGGGGCGACACCTACGAGCAGTACTTC; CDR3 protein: CASSLGGRGDTYEQYF
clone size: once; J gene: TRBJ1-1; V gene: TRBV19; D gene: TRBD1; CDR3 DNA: TGTGCCAGTGTCCGGGGACAGGTGGTGACTGAAGCTTTCTTT; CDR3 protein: CASVRGQVVTEAFF
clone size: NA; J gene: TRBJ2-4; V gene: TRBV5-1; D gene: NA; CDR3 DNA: TGCGCCAGCAGCTTGGCCGGGGGTCAGTACGAAAACATTCAGTACTTC; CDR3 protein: CASSLAGGQYENIQYF
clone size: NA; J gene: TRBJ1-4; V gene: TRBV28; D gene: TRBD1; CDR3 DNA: TGTGCCAGCAGTTCCGCCCTCCCCAGACAGGGCCTTAATGAAAAACTGTTTTTT; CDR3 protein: CASSSALPRQGLNEKLFF
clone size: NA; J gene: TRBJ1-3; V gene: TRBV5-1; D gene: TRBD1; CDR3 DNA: TGCGCCAGCAGGCGACAGGGAGAACTAGGAAACACCATATATTTT; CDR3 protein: CASRRQGELGNTIYF
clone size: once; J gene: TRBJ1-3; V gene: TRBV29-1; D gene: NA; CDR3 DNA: TGCAGCGTTGAAGGGGACCCCGGAGGGGCTGGAAACACCATATATTTT; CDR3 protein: CSVEGDPGGAGNTIYF
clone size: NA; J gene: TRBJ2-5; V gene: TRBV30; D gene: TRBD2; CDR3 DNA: TGTGCCTGGAGTTTGAGAGGGACTAGCGGGAGGGGAGAGACCCAGTACTTC; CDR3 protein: CAWSLRGTSGRGETQYF
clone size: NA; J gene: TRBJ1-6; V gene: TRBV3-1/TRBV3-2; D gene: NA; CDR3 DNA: TGTGCCAGCAGCCGGCAACCTACGGGTACCGATTATTCACCCCTCCACTTT; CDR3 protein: CASSRQPTGTDYSPLHF
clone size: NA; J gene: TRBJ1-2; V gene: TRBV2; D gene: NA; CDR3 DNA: TGTGCCAGCAGTGAATCGGAGGGACTCGTAGATGGCTACACCTTC; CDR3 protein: CASSESEGLVDGYTF
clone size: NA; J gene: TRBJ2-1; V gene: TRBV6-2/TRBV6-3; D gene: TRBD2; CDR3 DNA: TGTGCCAGCAGTTCAGGGACTACACTCATCAATGAGCAGTTCTTC; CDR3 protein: CASSSGTTLINEQFF
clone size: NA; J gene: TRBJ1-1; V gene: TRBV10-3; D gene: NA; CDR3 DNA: TGTGCCATCAGTGGGGAGGGATTGACTGAAGCTTTCTTT; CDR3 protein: CAISGEGLTEAFF
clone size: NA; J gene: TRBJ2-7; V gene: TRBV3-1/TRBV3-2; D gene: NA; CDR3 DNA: TGTGCCAGCAGCCAGAAACAGGGAAGGAGTGTCTACGAGCAGTACTTC; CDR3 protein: CASSQKQGRSVYEQYF
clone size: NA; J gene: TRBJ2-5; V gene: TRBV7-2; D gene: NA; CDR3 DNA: TGTGCCAGCAGCTTTAAAGAGACCCAGTACTTC; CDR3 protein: CASSFKETQYF
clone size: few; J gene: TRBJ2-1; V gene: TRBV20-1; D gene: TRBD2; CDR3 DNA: TGCAGTGCTAGTTTTCGGGACTACCTATACAATGAGCAGTTCTTC; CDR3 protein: CSASFRDYLYNEQFF
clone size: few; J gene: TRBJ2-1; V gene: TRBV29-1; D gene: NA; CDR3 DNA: TGCAGCGTTGAAGCCAATGCAGGTGGTGAGCAGTTCTTC; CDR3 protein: CSVEANAGGEQFF
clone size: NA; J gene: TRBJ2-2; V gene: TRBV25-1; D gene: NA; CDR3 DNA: TGTGCCAGCGGGGACTTGTACACCGGGGAGCTGTTTTTT; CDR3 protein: CASGDLYTGELFF
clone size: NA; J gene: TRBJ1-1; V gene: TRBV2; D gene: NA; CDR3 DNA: TGTGCCAGCAGGACCCGGAGCGCGGTCTCCACTGAAGCTTTCTTT; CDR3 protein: CASRTRSAVSTEAFF
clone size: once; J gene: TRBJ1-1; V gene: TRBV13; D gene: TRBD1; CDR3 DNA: TGTGCCAGCAGCCGGGGACAGGGGAACACTGAAGCTTTCTTT; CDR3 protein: CASSRGQGNTEAFF
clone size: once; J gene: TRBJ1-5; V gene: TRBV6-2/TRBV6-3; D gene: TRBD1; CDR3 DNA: TGTGCCAGCAGTTACACCGGGACAGGGAGTTGGGGGAATCAGCCCCAGCATTTT; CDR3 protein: CASSYTGTGSWGNQPQHF
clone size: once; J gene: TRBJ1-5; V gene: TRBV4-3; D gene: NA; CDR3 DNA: TGCGCCAGCAGCCAAGATTTAAGGGGTGGCAATCAGCCCCAGCATTTT; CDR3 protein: CASSQDLRGGNQPQHF
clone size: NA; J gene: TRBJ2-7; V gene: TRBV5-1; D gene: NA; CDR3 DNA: TGCGCCAGCAGCGGGGGGGAGCAGTACTTC; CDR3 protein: CASSGGEQYF